This T cell receptor (beta chain) appears in the sequencing data of a study of T cell changes during pregnancy in multiple sclerosis. Assay: immunoSEQ multiplex PCR; the TCRdb copy retains only in-frame clones and omits some. The sample yields around 20,000 clones, around 90% seen once. The sequence was obtained from a female donor in good health, enrolled as a control in a pregnancy study. Material: CD4+ T cells from peripheral blood mononuclear cells, obtained in the first trimester of pregnancy.

The CDR3 spells CASSQESRQVYYNEQFF. CDR3 DNA sequence: TGCGCCAGCAGCCAAGAATCGCGACAGGTCTACTACAATGAGCAGTTCTTC. V gene TRBV4-3 combines with J gene TRBJ2-1, with D perhaps TRBD1 (6 bases). CDR3 length: 17 amino acids. Germline values: CDR1 LGHNA, CDR2 YSLEER. Trimming stripped 0 bases from V and 3 bases from J, with 15 bases between.